This TCR beta chain was sequenced for a study of control samples from healthy donors and cancer patients. Profiling relied on immunoSEQ multiplex PCR, and the TCRdb table lists in-frame clones only, not all of them. Counted here are approximately 140,000 clones, around 94% occurring once; the ten biggest clones make up around 14%. Germline V gene data show CDR1 as SNHLY and CDR2 as FYNNEI. The CDR3 consists of 13 residues. J lost 5 bases, V lost 8 bases, and 8 bases had no gene match. This receptor was taken from a middle-aged man in good health. The chain recombines TRBV2 with TRBJ2-5, with 7 bases fitting TRBD1. The source material was blood. CDR3 loop: CASEVVRGETQYF. In nucleotides, the CDR3 is TGTGCCAGCGAGGTAGTCAGGGGGGAGACCCAGTACTTC.